Below, 7 T cell receptor beta chains from the same sample are listed, as sequenced in a study of cytomegalovirus exposure and HLA in healthy donors (TCRdb year 2017). Libraries came from the immunoSEQ multiplex PCR assay. For the multiplex PCR, a mixture combining 60 forward primers for TCR Vbeta segments and 13 reverse primers for TCR Jbeta segments was used. Here the immuneACCESS table is served through TCRdb, limited to in-frame sequences with V and J called. Missing clones are a known gap in these copies; in checked studies unresolved V genes cover under half, and the rest lacks a known reason. The sample data list about 210,000 clones, and about four fifths of these were observed just once. Jointly, the top ten make up more than 3% of the sample. Source material: PBMCs. These receptors were obtained from a man aged 35-49 years in good health and CMV-seropositive.

The chain employs TRBV19 and TRBJ2-2; the match to TRBD2 covers 7 bases. The V gene's germline CDR1 is LNHDA and CDR2 SQIVND (reference sequence). The ends lost 3 bases at V and 2 bases at J; junction bases unmatched: 9. This CDR3 spans 17 amino acids. The CDR3 region has the DNA TGTGCCAGTAGTATCGGGGATGGGGGACTAAACACCGGGGAGCTGTTTTTT. Its protein product is CASSIGDGGLNTGELFF.

The V call is TRBV19, the J call TRBJ2-7; the match to TRBD1 covers 7 bases. Germline CDR1 and CDR2: LNHDA and SQIVND (reference sequence). This CDR3 has 22 residues. Unmatched junction bases numbered 27, after V lost 3 bases and J lost 1 base. The CDR3 DNA follows: TGTGCCAGTAGTATCCTGCTCGCTCAAGGGGGCTTTTTGGGGCAAATTTCCTACGAGCAGTACTTC. Its protein is CASSILLAQGGFLGQISYEQYF.

The chain carries TRBV11-1 and TRBJ2-1, with TRBD2 matching 11 bases. Germline trimming cut 1 base from V and 3 bases from J; bases unmatched to any gene: 2. Per germline, CDR1 SGHAT and CDR2 FQDESV (reference sequence). The CDR3 has 16 amino acids. CDR3 nucleotides: TGTGCCAGCAGCTTAGGCCTAGCGGGAGGCTACAATGAGCAGTTCTTC. Translated: CASSLGLAGGYNEQFF.

The rearrangement uses TRBV7-9 and TRBJ2-7; TRBD1 matches at 8 bases. This CDR3 is built from 15 residues. Germline V gene lookup returns CDR1 SEHNR and CDR2 FQNEAQ (reference sequence). V dropped 5 bases and J dropped 2; count of bases not matched to a gene: 8. The CDR3, as DNA: TGTGCCAGCAGCCCCCGGGACAGGCCTCCCTACGAGCAGTACTTC. This translates into CASSPRDRPPYEQYF.

The V call is TRBV5-1, the J call TRBJ2-5; 12 bases map to TRBD2. Germline values: CDR1 SGHRS, CDR2 YFSETQ. The CDR3 totals 16 residues. Trimming removed 2 bases from V and 1 base from J; junction bases left unmatched: 3. This CDR3 reads CASSLLAGGSQETQYF. CDR3 DNA sequence: TGCGCCAGCAGCTTACTAGCGGGAGGTTCCCAAGAGACCCAGTACTTC. Full variable domain (remainder filled in from reference TRBV5-1 and TRBJ2-5): KAGVTQTPRYLIKTRGQQVTLSCSPISGHRSVSWYQQTPGQGLQFLFEYFSETQRNKGNFPGRFSGRQFSNSRSEMNVSTLELGDSALYLCASSLLAGGSQETQYFGPGTRLLVL.

J is TRBJ2-7 and V is TRBV10-3, with 9 bases identical to TRBD1. The germline gives CDR1 ENHRY, CDR2 SYGVKD. V dropped 7 bases and J dropped 6; count of bases not matched to a gene: 10. This CDR3 has 14 residues. This CDR3 is CAINPRDRDGEQYF. The CDR3 nucleotides are TGTGCCATCAATCCCCGGGACAGGGACGGCGAGCAGTACTTC.

V usage is TRBV15 and J usage is TRBJ2-7; 10 nucleotides line up with TRBD1. This CDR3 spans 15 amino acids. The germline V gene encodes CDR1 LNHNV and CDR2 YYDKDF (reference sequence). The ends lost 4 bases at V and 7 bases at J; junction bases unmatched: 10. The CDR3 DNA follows: TGTGCCACCAGCAAAGAAAGACAGGGGGCGAGTGAGCAGTACTTC. The encoded protein is CATSKERQGASEQYF.